This TCR beta chain is drawn from a study of blood T cell repertoires in COVID-19. Per germline, CDR1 LGHDT and CDR2 YNNKEL (reference sequence). Trimming at V came to 4 bases and at J to 4 bases, leaving 0 bases not matched to a gene. The CDR3 has 14 residues. The table came from immunoSEQ multiplex PCR; TCRdb's copy has only in-frame clones and leaves some out. The table records 200,000 to 250,000 clones, less than 90% of them present only once. V is TRBV3-1 (or the pseudogene TRBV3-2) and J is TRBJ2-2; 10 bases are a match to TRBD1. The sequence was obtained from a man aged 70-80 years with acute or convalescent COVID-19. The sample comprised peripheral blood. For the CDR3, the DNA is TGTGCCAGCAGCCGACAGGGGGCCACCGGGGAGCTGTTTTTT. Its protein product is CASSRQGATGELFF.